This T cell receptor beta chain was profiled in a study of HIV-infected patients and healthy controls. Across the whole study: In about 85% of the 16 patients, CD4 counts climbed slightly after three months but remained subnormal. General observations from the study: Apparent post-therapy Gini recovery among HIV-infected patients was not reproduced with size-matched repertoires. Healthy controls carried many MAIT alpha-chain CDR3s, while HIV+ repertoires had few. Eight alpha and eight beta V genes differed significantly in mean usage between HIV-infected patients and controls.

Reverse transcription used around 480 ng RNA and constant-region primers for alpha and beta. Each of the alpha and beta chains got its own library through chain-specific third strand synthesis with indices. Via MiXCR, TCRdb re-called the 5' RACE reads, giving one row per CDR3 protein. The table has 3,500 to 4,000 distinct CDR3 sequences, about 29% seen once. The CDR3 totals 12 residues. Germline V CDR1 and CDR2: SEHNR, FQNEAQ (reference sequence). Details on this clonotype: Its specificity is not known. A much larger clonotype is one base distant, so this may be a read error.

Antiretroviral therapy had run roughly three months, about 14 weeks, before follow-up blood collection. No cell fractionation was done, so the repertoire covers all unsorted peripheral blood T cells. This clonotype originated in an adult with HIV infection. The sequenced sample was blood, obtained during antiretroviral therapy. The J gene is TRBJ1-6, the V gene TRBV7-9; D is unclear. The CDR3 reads CARSFATEDLHF. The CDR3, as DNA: TGTGCCAGGAGCTTTGCGACCGAGGACCTCCACTTT.